These T cell receptor beta chains were read from a single sample in a study of regulatory and conventional T cells in RAG deficiency. Sequenced by immunoSEQ multiplex PCR; TCRdb stores in-frame clones only, minus some. In the table there are 30,000 to 40,000 clones, around 76% of which are singletons. The data also belong to a second study, concerning regulatory T cells.

The source material was CD4+ effector T cells sorted from blood. The receptors originated from a human donor in good health. Both conserved end residues are part of each CDR3. D genes are given only for firm matches. Clone size is given for some rows only: seen once, a few or many times, or a class if the clone is expanded.

V	size	J	D	CDR3	DNA
TRBV2	.	TRBJ1-5	.	CASSGGGGNQPQHF	TGTGCCAGCAGTGGCGGGGGGGGCAATCAGCCCCAGCATTTT
TRBV28	.	TRBJ2-5	.	CASSLWGGYQETQYF	TGTGCCAGCAGTTTATGGGGGGGATACCAAGAGACCCAGTACTTC
TRBV5-5	.	TRBJ1-2	TRBD1	CASRGTGANYGYTF	TGTGCCAGCAGGGGTACAGGGGCGAACTATGGCTACACCTTC
TRBV28	few	TRBJ1-6	TRBD1	CASSLTSGGNSPLHF	TGTGCCAGCAGTTTAACGTCAGGGGGTAATTCACCCCTCCACTTT
TRBV19	.	TRBJ1-2	.	CAGTSIESLGYTF	TGTGCCGGGACCTCCATAGAATCCCTAGGCTACACCTTC
TRBV5-4	few	TRBJ2-7	.	CASSLRREGKNYEQYF	TGTGCCAGCAGCTTACGGCGAGAGGGGAAGAACTACGAGCAGTACTTC
TRBV4-2	.	TRBJ2-4	TRBD2	CASSQDRLGLAGASAKNIQYF	TGTGCCAGCAGCCAAGATCGTTTAGGGCTAGCGGGGGCCTCAGCCAAAAACATTCAGTACTTC
TRBV6-5	.	TRBJ2-3	TRBD2	CASSGGGTQYF	TGTGCCAGCAGTGGGGGGGGGACGCAGTATTTT
TRBV6-1	.	TRBJ1-1	TRBD1	CASSGAGGFLVKTEAFF	TGTGCCAGCAGTGGAGCAGGGGGCTTTCTGGTAAAGACTGAAGCTTTCTTT
TRBV5-1	.	TRBJ2-5	TRBD2	CASSLAPSGEMRETQYF	TGCGCCAGCAGCTTGGCCCCTAGCGGGGAGATGCGCGAGACCCAGTACTTC
TRBV12-5	.	TRBJ2-2	TRBD2	CASGLVTGGLTGELFF	TGTGCTAGTGGTTTGGTAACGGGGGGGCTCACCGGGGAGCTGTTTTTT
TRBV6-5	.	TRBJ2-3	.	CASSYDGTDTQYF	TGTGCCAGCAGTTACGACGGCACAGATACGCAGTATTTT
TRBV6-5	.	TRBJ2-7	TRBD2	CASSYGGGGITYEQYF	TGTGCCAGCAGTTACGGAGGCGGGGGGATAACCTACGAGCAGTACTTC
TRBV5-1	.	TRBJ2-7	.	CASSLERGPNEQYF	TGCGCCAGCAGCTTGGAGCGTGGCCCCAACGAGCAGTACTTC
TRBV5-1	.	TRBJ1-1	.	CASSLGQGVTEAFF	TGCGCCAGCAGCTTGGGGCAGGGTGTCACTGAAGCTTTCTTT
TRBV5-6	.	TRBJ2-7	TRBD1	CASSRPGQGAEQYF	TGTGCCAGCAGTAGACCGGGACAGGGGGCCGAGCAGTACTTC
TRBV19	.	TRBJ2-7	.	CASSIRDRSYEQYF	TGTGCCAGTAGTATTCGGGACCGATCCTACGAGCAGTACTTC
TRBV13	.	TRBJ2-5	TRBD2	CASSLGGAGETQYF	TGTGCCAGCAGCCTCGGGGGGGCCGGAGAGACCCAGTACTTC
TRBV5-1	.	TRBJ1-6	.	CASSLEGSSYNSPLHF	TGCGCCAGCAGCTTGGAGGGCAGCTCCTATAATTCACCCCTCCACTTT
TRBV10-3	few	TRBJ1-2	.	CATGAGPGYGYTF	TGTGCCACCGGGGCAGGGCCTGGCTATGGCTACACCTTC
TRBV19	.	TRBJ1-3	.	CASSPSTLSSGNTIYF	TGTGCCAGTAGTCCGTCGACATTGAGCTCTGGAAACACCATATATTTT
TRBV6-1	.	TRBJ1-2	.	CASSELSGSGYTF	TGTGCCAGCAGTGAATTATCTGGGAGTGGCTACACCTTC
TRBV11-2	.	TRBJ2-7	.	CASRNRGGSYEQYF	TGTGCCAGCAGGAACAGGGGGGGCTCCTACGAGCAGTACTTC
TRBV2	.	TRBJ2-7	.	CASSGHGWYEQYF	TGTGCCAGCAGTGGACACGGGTGGTACGAGCAGTACTTC
TRBV28	once	TRBJ2-3	TRBD1	CAIHSPGQYPDTQYF	TGTGCCATCCATTCCCCGGGACAGTATCCGGATACGCAGTATTTT
TRBV18	.	TRBJ2-3	TRBD1	CASSPQGASTDTQYF	TGTGCCAGCTCACCTCAGGGGGCTAGCACAGATACGCAGTATTTT
TRBV4-1	.	TRBJ2-3	TRBD2	CASSQALAGADTQYF	TGCGCCAGCAGCCAGGCACTAGCGGGGGCAGATACGCAGTATTTT